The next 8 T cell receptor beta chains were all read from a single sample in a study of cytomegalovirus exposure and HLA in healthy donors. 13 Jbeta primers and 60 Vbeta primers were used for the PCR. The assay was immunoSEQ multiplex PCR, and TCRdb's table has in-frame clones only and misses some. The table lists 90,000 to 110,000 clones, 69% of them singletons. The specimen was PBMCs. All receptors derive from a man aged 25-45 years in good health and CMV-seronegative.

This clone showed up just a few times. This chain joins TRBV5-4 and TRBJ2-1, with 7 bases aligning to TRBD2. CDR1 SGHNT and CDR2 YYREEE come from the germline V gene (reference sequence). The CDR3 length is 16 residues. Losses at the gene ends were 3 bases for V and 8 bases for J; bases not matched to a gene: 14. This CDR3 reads CASSSSLAAPEDEQFF. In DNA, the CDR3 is TGTGCCAGCAGCTCCTCTCTAGCGGCCCCTGAGGATGAGCAGTTCTTC.

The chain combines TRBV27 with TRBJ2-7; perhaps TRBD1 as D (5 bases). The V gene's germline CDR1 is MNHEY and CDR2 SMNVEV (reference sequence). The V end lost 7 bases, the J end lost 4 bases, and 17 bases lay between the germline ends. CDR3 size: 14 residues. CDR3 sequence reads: CASTQGAGLYEQYF. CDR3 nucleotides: TGTGCCAGCACCCAAGGGGCAGGGTTATACGAGCAGTACTTC.

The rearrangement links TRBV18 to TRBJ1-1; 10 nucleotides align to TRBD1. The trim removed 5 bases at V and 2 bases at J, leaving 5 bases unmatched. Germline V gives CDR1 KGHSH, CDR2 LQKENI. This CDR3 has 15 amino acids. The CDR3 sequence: CASSGKTGGNTEAFF. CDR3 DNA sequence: TGTGCCAGCTCAGGGAAGACAGGGGGCAACACTGAAGCTTTCTTT.

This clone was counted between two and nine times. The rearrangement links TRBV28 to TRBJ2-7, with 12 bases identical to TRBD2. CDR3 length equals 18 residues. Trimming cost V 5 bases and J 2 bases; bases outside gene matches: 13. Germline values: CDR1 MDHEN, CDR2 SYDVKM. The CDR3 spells CASSGGIVWTSGTYEQYF. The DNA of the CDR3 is TGTGCCAGCAGTGGGGGGATAGTTTGGACTAGCGGGACCTACGAGCAGTACTTC.

As DNA, the CDR3 is TGTGCCAGCAGCTTAGAAGGGGGGGGGTCCTACAATGAGCAGTTCTTC. Its protein is CASSLEGGGSYNEQFF. The chain has TRBV7-3 and TRBJ2-1, with D maybe TRBD2 (7 bases). The germline gives CDR1 SGHTA, CDR2 FQGTGA. The CDR3 is 16 amino acids. The V end lost 2 bases, the J end lost 1 base, and 12 bases lay between the germline ends.

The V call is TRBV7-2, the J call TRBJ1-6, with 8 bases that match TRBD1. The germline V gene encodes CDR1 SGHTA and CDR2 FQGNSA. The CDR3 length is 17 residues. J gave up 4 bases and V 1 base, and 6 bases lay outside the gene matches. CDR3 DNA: TGTGCCAGCAGCTTAGTTGTCCAGGGGGCATATAATTCACCCCTCCACTTT. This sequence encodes CASSLVVQGAYNSPLHF.

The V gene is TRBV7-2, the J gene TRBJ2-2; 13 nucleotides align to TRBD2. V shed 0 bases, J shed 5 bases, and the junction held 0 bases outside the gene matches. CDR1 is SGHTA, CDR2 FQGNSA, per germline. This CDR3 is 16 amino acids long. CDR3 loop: CASSLAGLAGTGELFF. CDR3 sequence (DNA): TGTGCCAGCAGCTTAGCGGGACTAGCGGGAACCGGGGAGCTGTTTTTT.

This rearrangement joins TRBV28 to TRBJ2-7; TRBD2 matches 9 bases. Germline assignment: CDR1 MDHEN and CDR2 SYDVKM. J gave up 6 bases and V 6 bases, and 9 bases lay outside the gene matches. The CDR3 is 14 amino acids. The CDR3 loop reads CASRGGLAGFEQYF. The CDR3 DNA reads TGTGCCAGCAGGGGGGGACTAGCCGGATTCGAGCAGTACTTC.